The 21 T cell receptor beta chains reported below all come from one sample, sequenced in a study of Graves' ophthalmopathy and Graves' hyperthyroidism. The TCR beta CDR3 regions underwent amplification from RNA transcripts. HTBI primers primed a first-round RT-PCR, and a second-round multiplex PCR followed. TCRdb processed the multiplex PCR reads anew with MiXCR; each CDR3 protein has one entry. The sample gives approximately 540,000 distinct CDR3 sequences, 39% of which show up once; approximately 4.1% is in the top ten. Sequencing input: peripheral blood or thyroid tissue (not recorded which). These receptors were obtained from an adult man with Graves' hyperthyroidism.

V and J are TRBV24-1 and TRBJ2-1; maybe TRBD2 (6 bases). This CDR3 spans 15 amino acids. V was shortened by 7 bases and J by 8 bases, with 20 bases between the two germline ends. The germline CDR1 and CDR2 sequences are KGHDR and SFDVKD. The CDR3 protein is CATSASGGPLYEQFF. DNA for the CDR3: TGTGCCACCAGCGCTTCTGGAGGGCCTCTCTATGAGCAGTTCTTC.

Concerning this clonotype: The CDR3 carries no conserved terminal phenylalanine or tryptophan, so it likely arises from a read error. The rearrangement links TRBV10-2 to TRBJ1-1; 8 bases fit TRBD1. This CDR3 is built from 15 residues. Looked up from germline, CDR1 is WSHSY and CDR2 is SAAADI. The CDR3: CASSDPGGGNTEAFL. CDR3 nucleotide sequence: TGCGCCAGCAGTGACCCAGGGGGCGGGAACACGGAAGCTTTCCTT.

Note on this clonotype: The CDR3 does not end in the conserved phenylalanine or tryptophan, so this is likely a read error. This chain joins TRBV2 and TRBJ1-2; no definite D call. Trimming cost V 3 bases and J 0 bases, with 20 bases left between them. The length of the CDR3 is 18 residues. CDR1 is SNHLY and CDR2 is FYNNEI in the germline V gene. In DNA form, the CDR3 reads TGTGCCAGCAGTGATTGTGAGGTGAGGGAGACTGCTAACTATGGCTACACCCTC. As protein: CASSDCEVRETANYGYTL.

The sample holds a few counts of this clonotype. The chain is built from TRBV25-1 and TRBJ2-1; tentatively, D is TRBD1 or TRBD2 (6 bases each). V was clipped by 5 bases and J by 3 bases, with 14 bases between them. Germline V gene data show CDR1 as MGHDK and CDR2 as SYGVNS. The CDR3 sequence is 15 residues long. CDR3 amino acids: CASSPSGGLYNEQFF. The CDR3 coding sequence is TGTGCCAGCAGTCCTTCCGGGGGCCTCTACAATGAGCAGTTCTTC.

CDR3 coding DNA: TGTGCCAGCAGCTTGTCGGGACAGGGGTGGGATACGCAGTATTTT. It codes for CASSLSGQGWDTQYF. V gene TRBV7-8 combines with J gene TRBJ2-3, with 10 bases fitting TRBD1. Germline V lookup: CDR1 SGHVS, CDR2 FQNEAQ. The ends lost 3 bases at V and 6 bases at J; junction bases unmatched: 6. The CDR3 consists of 15 residues.

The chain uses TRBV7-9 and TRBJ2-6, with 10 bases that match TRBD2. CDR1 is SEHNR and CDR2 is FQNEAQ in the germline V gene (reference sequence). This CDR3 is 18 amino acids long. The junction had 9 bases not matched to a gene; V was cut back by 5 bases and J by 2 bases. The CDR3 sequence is CASSQDSLAGTGANVLTF. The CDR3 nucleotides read TGTGCCAGCAGCCAAGATTCACTAGCGGGAACTGGGGCCAACGTCCTGACTTTC. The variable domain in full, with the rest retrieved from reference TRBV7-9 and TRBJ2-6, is DTGVSQNPRHKITKRGQNVTFRCDPISEHNRLYWYRQTLGQGPEFLTYFQNEAQLEKSRLLSDRFSAERPKGSFSTLEIQRTEQGDSAMYLCASSQDSLAGTGANVLTFGAGSRLTVL.

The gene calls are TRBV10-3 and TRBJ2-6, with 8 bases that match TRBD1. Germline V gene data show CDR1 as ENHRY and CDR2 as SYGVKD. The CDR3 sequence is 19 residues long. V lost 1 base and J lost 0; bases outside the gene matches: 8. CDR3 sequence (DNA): TGTGCCATCAGTGAGTGGGGAGGACAGGGAACCTCTGGGGCCAACGTCCTGACTTTC. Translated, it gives CAISEWGGQGTSGANVLTF.

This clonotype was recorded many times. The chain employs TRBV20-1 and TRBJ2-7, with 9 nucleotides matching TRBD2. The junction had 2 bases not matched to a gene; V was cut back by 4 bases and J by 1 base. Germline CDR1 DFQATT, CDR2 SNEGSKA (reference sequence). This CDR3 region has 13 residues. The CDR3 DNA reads TGCAGTGCTACTAGCGGGATGTCCTACGAGCAGTACTTC. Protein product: CSATSGMSYEQYF.

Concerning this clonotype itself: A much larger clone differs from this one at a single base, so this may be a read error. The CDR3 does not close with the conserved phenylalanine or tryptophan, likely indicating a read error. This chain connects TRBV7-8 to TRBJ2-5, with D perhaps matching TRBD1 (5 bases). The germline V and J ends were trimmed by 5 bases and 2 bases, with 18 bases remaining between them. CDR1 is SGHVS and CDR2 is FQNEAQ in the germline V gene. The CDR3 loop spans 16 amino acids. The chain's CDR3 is CASSQSRGRTQETQYL. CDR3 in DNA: TGTGCCAGCAGCCAGAGTAGGGGAAGGACACAAGAGACCCAGTACCTC.

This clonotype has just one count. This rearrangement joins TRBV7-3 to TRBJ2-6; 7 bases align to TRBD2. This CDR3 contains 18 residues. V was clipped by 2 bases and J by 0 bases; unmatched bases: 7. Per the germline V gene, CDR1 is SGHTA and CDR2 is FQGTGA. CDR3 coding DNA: TGTGCCAGCAGCTTATGGGGAGGGGCTCCCTCTGGGGCCAACGTCCTGACTTTC. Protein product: CASSLWGGAPSGANVLTF.

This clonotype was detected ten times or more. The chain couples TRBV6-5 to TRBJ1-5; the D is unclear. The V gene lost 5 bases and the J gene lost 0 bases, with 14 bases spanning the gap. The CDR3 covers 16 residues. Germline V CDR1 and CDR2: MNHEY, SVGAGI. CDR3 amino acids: CASSNDGYSSNQPQHF. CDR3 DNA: TGTGCCAGCAGTAATGACGGATATTCTAGCAATCAGCCCCAGCATTTT.

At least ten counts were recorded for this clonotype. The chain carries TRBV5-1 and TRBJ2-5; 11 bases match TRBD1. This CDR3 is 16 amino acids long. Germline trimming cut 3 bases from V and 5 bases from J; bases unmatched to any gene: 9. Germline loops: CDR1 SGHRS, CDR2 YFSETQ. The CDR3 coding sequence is TGCGCCAGCAGCTCGTCTAGGACAGGGGGCAGTGAGACCCAGTACTTC. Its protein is CASSSSRTGGSETQYF.

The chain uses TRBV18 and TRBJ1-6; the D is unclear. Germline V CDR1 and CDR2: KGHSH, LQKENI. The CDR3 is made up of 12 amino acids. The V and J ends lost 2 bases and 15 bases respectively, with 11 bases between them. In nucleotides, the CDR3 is TGTGCCAGCTCACCAGAGACACGGGACCTCCACTTT. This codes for CASSPETRDLHF.

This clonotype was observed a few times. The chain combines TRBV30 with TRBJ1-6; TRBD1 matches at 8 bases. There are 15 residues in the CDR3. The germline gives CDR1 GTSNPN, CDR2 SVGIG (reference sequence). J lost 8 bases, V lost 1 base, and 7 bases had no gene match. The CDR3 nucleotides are TGTGCCTGGAGTGCCCCAGGGGGCGGGTATTCACCCCTCCACTTT. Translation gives CAWSAPGGGYSPLHF.

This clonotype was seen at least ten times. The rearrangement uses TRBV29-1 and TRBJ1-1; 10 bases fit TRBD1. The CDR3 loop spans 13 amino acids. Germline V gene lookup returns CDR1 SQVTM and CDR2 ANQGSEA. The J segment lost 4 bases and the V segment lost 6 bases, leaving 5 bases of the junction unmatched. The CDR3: CSVRTGGGTEAFF. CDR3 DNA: TGCAGCGTGCGGACAGGGGGAGGCACTGAAGCTTTCTTT.

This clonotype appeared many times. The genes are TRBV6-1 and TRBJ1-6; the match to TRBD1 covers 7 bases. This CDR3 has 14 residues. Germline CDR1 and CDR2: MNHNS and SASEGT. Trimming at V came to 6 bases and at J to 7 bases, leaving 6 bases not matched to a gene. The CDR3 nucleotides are TGTGCCAGCAGGGTCGACAGGGCGAATTCACCCCTCCACTTT. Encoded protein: CASRVDRANSPLHF.

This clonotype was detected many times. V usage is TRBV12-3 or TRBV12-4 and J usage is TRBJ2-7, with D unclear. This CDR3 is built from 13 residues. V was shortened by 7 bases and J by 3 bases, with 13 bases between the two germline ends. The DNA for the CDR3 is TGTGCCAGCACGCCCGGCGAGGACTACGAGCAGTACTTC. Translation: CASTPGEDYEQYF.

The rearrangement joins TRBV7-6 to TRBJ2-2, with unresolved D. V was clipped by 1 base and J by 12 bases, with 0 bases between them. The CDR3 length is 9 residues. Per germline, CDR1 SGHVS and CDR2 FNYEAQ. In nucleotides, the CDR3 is TGTGCCAGCAGCTTAGAGCTGTTTTTT. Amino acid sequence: CASSLELFF.

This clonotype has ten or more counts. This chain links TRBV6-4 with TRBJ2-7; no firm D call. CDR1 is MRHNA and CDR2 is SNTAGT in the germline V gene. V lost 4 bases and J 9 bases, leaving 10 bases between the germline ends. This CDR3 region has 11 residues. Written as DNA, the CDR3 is TGTGCCAGCAGTGGGCTCCTGGCGCAGTACTTC. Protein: CASSGLLAQYF.

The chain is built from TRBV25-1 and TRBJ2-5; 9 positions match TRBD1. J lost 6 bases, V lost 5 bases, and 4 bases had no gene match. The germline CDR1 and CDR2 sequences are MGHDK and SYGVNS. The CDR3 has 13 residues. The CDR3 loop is CASSRTGAKTQYF. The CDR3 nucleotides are TGTGCCAGCAGTAGGACAGGGGCAAAGACCCAGTACTTC. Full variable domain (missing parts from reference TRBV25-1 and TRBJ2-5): EADIYQTPRYLVIGTGKKITLECSQTMGHDKMYWYQQDPGMELHLIHYSYGVNSTEKGDLSSESTVSRIRTEHFPLTLESARPSHTSQYLCASSRTGAKTQYFGPGTRLLVL.

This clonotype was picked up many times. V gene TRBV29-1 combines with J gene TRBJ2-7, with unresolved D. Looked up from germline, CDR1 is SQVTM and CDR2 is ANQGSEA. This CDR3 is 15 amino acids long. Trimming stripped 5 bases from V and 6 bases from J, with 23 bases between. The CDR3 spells CSVLGLSGYSREQYF. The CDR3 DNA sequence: TGCAGCGTTTTAGGGCTATCCGGGTACTCCCGCGAGCAGTACTTC.